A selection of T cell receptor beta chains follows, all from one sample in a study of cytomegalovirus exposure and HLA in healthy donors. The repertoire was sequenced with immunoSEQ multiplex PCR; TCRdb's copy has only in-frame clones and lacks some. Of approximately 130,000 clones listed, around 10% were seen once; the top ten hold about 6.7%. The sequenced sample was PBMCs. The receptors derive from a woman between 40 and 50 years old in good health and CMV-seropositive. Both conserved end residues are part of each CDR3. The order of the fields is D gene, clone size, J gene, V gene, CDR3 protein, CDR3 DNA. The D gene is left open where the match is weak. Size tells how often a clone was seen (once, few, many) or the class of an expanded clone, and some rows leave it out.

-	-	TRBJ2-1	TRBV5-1	CASSLDWSNEQFF	TGCGCCAGCAGCTTGGACTGGTCCAATGAGCAGTTCTTC
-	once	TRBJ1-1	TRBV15	CATSREQTNTEAFF	TGTGCCACCAGCAGAGAACAGACGAACACTGAAGCTTTCTTT
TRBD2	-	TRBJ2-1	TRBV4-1	CASSLERLAGGQEQFF	TGCGCCAGCAGCCTCGAACGACTAGCGGGGGGGCAGGAGCAGTTCTTC
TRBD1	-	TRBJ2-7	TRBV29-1	CSAGGQGSSSYEQYF	TGCAGCGCGGGGGGACAGGGATCATCCTCCTACGAGCAGTACTTC
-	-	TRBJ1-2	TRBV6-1	CASSATATTGYGYTF	TGTGCCAGCAGTGCGACAGCGACAACAGGCTATGGCTACACCTTC
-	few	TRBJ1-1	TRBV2	CASSVGGSNTEAFF	TGTGCCAGCAGTGTGGGGGGATCGAACACTGAAGCTTTCTTT
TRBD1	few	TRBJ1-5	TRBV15	CATAWGQMSNQPQHF	TGTGCCACCGCTTGGGGACAGATGAGCAATCAGCCCCAGCATTTT
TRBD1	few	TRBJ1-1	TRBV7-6	CASSARQGVTEAFF	TGTGCCAGCAGCGCGCGCCAGGGGGTCACTGAAGCTTTCTTT
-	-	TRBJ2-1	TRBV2	CASSTGYHEQFF	TGTGCCAGCAGTACAGGGTACCATGAGCAGTTCTTC
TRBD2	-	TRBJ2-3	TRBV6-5	CASTSGGPQNTQYF	TGTGCCAGCACTAGCGGGGGCCCCCAGAATACGCAGTATTTT
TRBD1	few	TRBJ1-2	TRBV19	CASRDRAYGYTF	TGTGCCAGTAGGGACAGGGCCTATGGCTACACCTTC
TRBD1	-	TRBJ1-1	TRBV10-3	CAISALGDRTRGTEAFF	TGTGCCATCAGTGCCCTCGGGGACAGGACTAGGGGCACTGAAGCTTTCTTT
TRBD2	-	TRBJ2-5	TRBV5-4	CASSREAGTQYF	TGTGCCAGCAGCCGGGAGGCGGGGACCCAGTACTTC
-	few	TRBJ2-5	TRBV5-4	CASSFRGRETQYF	TGTGCCAGCAGCTTTAGGGGGAGAGAGACCCAGTACTTC
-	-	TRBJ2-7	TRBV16	CASSQLARYEQYF	TGTGCCAGCAGCCAGCTCGCGCGCTACGAGCAGTACTTC
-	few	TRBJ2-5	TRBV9	CASSAQVTGYETQYF	TGTGCCAGCAGCGCCCAAGTAACAGGGTACGAGACCCAGTACTTC
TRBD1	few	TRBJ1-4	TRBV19	CASSIPGQGDEKLFF	TGTGCCAGTAGTATCCCGGGACAGGGAGATGAAAAACTGTTTTTT
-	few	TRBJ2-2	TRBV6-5	CASNPLTGNTGELFF	TGTGCCAGCAACCCACTAACAGGGAACACCGGGGAGCTGTTTTTT
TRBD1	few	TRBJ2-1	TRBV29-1	CSVAWDSVEAQFF	TGCAGCGTTGCTTGGGACAGCGTAGAGGCCCAGTTCTTC
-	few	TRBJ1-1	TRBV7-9	CASSLMEDTEAFF	TGTGCCAGCAGCTTAATGGAGGACACTGAAGCTTTCTTT
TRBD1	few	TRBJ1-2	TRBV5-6	CASSFLDRVIGYTF	TGTGCCAGCAGCTTCCTTGACAGGGTGATCGGCTACACCTTC
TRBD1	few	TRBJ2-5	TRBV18	CASSSGTGTKTQYF	TGTGCCAGCTCCTCCGGGACAGGGACCAAGACCCAGTACTTC
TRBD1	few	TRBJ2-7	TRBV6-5	CASTPLDRASYEQYF	TGTGCCAGCACCCCCTTGGACAGGGCCTCCTACGAGCAGTACTTC
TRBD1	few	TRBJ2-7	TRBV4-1	CASSQAPWTGGDYEQYF	TGCGCCAGCAGCCAAGCCCCTTGGACAGGGGGGGACTACGAGCAGTACTTC
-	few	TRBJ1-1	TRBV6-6	CASSYREGNTEAFF	TGTGCCAGCAGTTACCGGGAAGGGAACACTGAAGCTTTCTTT
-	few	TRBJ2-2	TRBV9	CASSVGWQGGGELFF	TGTGCCAGCAGCGTAGGGTGGCAGGGAGGCGGGGAGCTGTTTTTT
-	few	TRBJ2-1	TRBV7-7	CASSLGRGNNEQFF	TGTGCCAGCAGCTTAGGTCGGGGAAACAATGAGCAGTTCTTC
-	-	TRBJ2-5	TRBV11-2	CASSLEFGQETQYF	TGTGCCAGCAGCTTAGAGTTCGGGCAAGAGACCCAGTACTTC
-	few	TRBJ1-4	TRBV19	CATALGHLNEKLFF	TGTGCCACTGCCCTGGGACACCTTAATGAAAAACTGTTTTTT
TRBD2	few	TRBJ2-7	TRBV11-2	CASSFPPAGSEREQYF	TGTGCCAGCAGCTTCCCCCCAGCGGGGTCGGAGAGGGAGCAGTACTTC
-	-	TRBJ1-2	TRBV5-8	CASSFAGRYGYTF	TGTGCCAGCAGCTTCGCGGGCCGGTATGGCTACACCTTC
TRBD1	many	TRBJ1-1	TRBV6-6	CASSPRTGDYTEAFF	TGTGCCAGCAGCCCGAGGACAGGGGATTACACTGAAGCTTTCTTT
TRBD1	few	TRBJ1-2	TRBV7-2	CASSTDTGGWGGYTF	TGTGCCAGCAGCACCGACACAGGGGGATGGGGTGGCTACACCTTC
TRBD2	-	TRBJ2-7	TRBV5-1	CASSASGGVNYEQYF	TGCGCCAGCAGCGCTAGCGGGGGGGTGAACTACGAGCAGTACTTC
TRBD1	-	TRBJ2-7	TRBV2	CASRTDRGEPYEQYF	TGTGCCAGCAGGACTGACAGGGGGGAGCCCTACGAGCAGTACTTC
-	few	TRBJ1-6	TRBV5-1	CASSTGTSSYNSPLHF	TGCGCCAGCAGCACGGGTACGAGCTCCTATAATTCACCCCTCCACTTT
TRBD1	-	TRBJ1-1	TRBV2	CASSEGQGSTEAFF	TGTGCCAGCAGTGAGGGACAGGGTTCGACTGAAGCTTTCTTT
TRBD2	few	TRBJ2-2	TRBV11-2	CASSLRLGSGGRVGELFF	TGTGCCAGCAGCTTAAGGTTAGGTAGCGGGGGCCGCGTCGGGGAGCTGTTTTTT
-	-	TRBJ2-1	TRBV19	CASSRRLDPNEQFF	TGTGCCAGTAGTAGAAGACTAGACCCCAATGAGCAGTTCTTC
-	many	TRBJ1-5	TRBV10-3	CAISDPRVGGSASQPQHF	TGTGCCATCAGTGACCCTCGGGTGGGAGGGAGTGCAAGTCAGCCCCAGCATTTT
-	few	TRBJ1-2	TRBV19	CAFDNNWDFRGYTF	-